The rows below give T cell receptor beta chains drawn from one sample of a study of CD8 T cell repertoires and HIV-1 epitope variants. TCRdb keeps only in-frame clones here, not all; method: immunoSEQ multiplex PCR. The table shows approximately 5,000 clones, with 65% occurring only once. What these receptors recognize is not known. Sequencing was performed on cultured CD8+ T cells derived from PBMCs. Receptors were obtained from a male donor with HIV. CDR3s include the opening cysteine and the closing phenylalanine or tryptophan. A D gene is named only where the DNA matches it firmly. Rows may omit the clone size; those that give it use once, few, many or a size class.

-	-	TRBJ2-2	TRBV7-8	CASSSRGDTGELFF	TGTGCCAGCAGTTCTAGGGGTGACACCGGGGAGCTGTTTTTT
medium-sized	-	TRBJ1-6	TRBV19	CATLADGSSPLHF	TGTGCCACCCTGGCAGACGGGAGTTCACCCCTCCACTTT
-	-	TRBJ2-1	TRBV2	CASSESESSYNEQFF	TGTGCCAGCAGTGAATCTGAAAGCTCCTACAATGAGCAGTTCTTC
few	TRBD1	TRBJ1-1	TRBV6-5	CASSYTGQSTEAFF	TGTGCCAGCAGTTACACGGGACAGAGCACTGAAGCTTTCTTT
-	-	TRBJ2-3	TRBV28	CASSSYRDGTDTQYF	TGTGCCAGCAGTTCTTACAGGGACGGCACAGATACGCAGTATTTT
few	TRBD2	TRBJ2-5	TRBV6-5	CASSWGGDQETQYF	TGTGCCAGCAGCTGGGGAGGGGACCAAGAGACCCAGTACTTC
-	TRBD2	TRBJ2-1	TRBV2	CATGLARNEQFF	TGTGCCACTGGACTAGCGCGCAATGAGCAGTTCTTC
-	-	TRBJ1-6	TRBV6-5	CASSLGYNSPLHF	TGTGCCAGCAGTTTGGGATATAATTCACCCCTCCACTTT
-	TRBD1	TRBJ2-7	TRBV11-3	CASSLDGTGAYEQYF	TGTGCCAGCAGCTTAGATGGGACAGGGGCCTACGAGCAGTACTTC
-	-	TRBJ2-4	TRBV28	CASSPITPRGQEENIQYF	TGTGCCAGCAGTCCAATTACCCCAAGAGGGCAGGAGGAAAACATTCAGTACTTC
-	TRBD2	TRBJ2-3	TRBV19	CASTLGLASGPGYTQYF	TGTGCCAGTACCCTGGGACTCGCTAGCGGGCCCGGATATACGCAGTATTTT
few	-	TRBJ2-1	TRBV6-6	CASSSPTIYNEQFF	TGTGCCAGCAGTTCCCCGACTATTTACAATGAGCAGTTCTTC
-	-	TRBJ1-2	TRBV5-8	CASSLLNNYGYTF	TGTGCCAGCAGCTTGCTAAACAACTATGGCTACACCTTC
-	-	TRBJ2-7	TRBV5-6	CASSLLSGEQYF	TGTGCCAGCAGCCTCCTATCAGGCGAGCAGTACTTC
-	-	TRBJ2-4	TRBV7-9	CASSLDLGYRKNIQYF	TGTGCCAGCAGCTTAGATTTAGGGTACCGCAAAAACATTCAGTACTTC
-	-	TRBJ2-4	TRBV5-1	CASSLEPSGSNIQYF	TGCGCCAGCAGCTTGGAACCTTCGGGCTCAAACATTCAGTACTTC
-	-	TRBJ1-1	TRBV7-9	CASTAEANTEAFF	TGTGCCAGCACCGCGGAGGCGAACACTGAAGCTTTCTTT
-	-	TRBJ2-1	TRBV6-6	CASSYGGRGYDEQFF	TGTGCCAGCAGTTACGGGGGCAGGGGTTATGATGAGCAGTTCTTC
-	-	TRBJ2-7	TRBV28	CASKSGPSYEQYF	TGTGCCAGCAAGAGCGGGCCTTCCTACGAGCAGTACTTC
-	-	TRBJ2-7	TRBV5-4	CASSLGGEQYF	TGTGCCAGCAGCTTGGGTGGCGAGCAGTACTTC
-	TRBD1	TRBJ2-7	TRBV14	CASSQDLGTGDYEQYF	TGTGCCAGCAGCCAAGATCTTGGGACAGGGGACTACGAGCAGTACTTC
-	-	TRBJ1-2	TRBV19	CASSIDHRGGYTF	TGTGCCAGTAGTATAGATCATCGGGGGGGCTACACCTTC
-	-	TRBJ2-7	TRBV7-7	CASSPGLTYEQYF	TGTGCCAGCAGCCCCGGGCTGACCTACGAGCAGTACTTC
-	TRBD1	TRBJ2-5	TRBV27	CASSSGTGGGETQYF	TGTGCCAGCAGTTCCGGGACAGGGGGAGGAGAGACCCAGTACTTC
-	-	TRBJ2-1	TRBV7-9	CASSETERRHYFF	TGTGCCAGCAGCGAAACAGAAAGGCGGCATTATTTCTTC
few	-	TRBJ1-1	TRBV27	CASSLSGVATEAFF	TGTGCCAGCAGTTTATCCGGTGTCGCCACTGAAGCTTTCTTT
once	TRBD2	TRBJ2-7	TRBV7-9	CASSDGLAGTYEQYF	TGTGCCAGCAGCGACGGACTAGCGGGGACCTACGAGCAGTACTTC
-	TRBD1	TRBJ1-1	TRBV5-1	CASSLEGGRTEAFF	TGCGCCAGCAGCTTGGAAGGGGGCAGAACTGAAGCTTTCTTT
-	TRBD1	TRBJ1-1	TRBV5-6	CASSLGQPYTEAFF	TGTGCCAGCAGTCTGGGACAGCCTTACACTGAAGCTTTCTTT
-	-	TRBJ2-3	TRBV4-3	CASSQVVADTQYF	TGCGCCAGCAGCCAAGTGGTGGCAGATACGCAGTATTTT
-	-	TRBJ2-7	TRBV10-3	CAISEGRTYEQYF	TGTGCCATCAGTGAAGGCAGAACCTACGAGCAGTACTTC
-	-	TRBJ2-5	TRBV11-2	CASSLDLNTGIGETQYF	TGTGCCAGCAGCTTAGATCTTAATACAGGGATTGGGGAGACCCAGTACTTC
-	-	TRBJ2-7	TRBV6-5	CASSYGGGEQYF	TGTGCCAGCAGTTACGGGGGAGGCGAGCAGTACTTC
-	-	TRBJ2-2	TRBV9	CASSVWRGQNTGELFF	TGTGCCAGCAGCGTATGGCGGGGCCAAAACACCGGGGAGCTGTTTTTT
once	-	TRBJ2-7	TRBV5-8	CASSLVGGGDEQYF	TGTGCCAGCAGCTTGGTAGGGGGTGGCGACGAGCAGTACTTC
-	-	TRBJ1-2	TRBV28	CASSLVTEANYGYTF	TGTGCCAGCAGTTTAGTCACGGAGGCTAACTATGGCTACACCTTC
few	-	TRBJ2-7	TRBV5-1	CASEGDSYEQYF	TGCGCCAGCGAAGGGGATTCCTACGAGCAGTACTTC